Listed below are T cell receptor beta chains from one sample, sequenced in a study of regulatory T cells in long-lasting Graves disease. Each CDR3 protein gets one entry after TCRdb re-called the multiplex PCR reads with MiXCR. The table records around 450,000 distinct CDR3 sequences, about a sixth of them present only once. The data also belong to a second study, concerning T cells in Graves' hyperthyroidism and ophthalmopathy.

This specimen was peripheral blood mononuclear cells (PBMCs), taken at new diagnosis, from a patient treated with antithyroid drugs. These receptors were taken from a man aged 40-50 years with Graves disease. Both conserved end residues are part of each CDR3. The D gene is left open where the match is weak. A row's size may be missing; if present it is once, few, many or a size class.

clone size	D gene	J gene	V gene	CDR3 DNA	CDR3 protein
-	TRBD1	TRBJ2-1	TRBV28	TGTGCCAGCAGATCGACAGGGGGGGACAATGAGCAGTTCTTC	CASRSTGGDNEQFF
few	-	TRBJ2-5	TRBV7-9	TGTGCCAGCAGCCCCGGGACGGGGAAAGAGACCCGGTACTTC	CASSPGTGKETRYF
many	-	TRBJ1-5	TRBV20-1	TGCAGTGCTCCCCCCGCGGCTGTGGGACAGCCCCAGCATTTT	CSAPPAAVGQPQHF
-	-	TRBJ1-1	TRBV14	TGTGCCAGCAGCACTAGAGAGGTTTGGGCTGAAGCTTTCTTT	CASSTREVWAEAFF
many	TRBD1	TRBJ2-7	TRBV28	TGTGCCACAAGGACAGGGGGCTCTTACGAGCAGTACTTC	CATRTGGSYEQYF
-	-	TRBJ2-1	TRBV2	TGTGCCAGCAGTGACGGTCAAAACAATGAGCAGTTCTTC	CASSDGQNNEQFF
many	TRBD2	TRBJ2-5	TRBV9	TGTGCCAGCAGCAAGGGACTAGCGGGAGTGGGGGAGACCCAGTACTTC	CASSKGLAGVGETQYF
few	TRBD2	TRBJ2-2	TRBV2	TGTGCCAGCAGCTTTGGACTAGCGGGAGTCGGGGAGCTGTTTTTT	CASSFGLAGVGELFF
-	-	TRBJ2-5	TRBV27	TGTGCCAGCAGCCCGAGAAAGGGAGGACGACTCCACCAAGAGACCCAGTACTTC	CASSPRKGGRLHQETQYF
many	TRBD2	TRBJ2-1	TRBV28	TGTGCCAGCAGTTTATTTGGACTAGCGGGAAACGCGTTCTTC	CASSLFGLAGNAFF
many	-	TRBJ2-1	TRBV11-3	TGTGCCAGCAGCACCGGACAGACCAACAATGAGCAGTTCTTC	CASSTGQTNNEQFF
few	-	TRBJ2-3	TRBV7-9	TGTGCCAGCAGCCCACAGTCAGATACGCAGTATTTT	CASSPQSDTQYF
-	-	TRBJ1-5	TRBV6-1	TGTGCCAGCAGTCAGGTCAATCAGCCCCAGCATTTT	CASSQVNQPQHF
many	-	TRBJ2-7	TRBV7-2	TGTGCCAGCAGCGCGCTGGACACGAACTACGAGCAGTACTTC	CASSALDTNYEQYF
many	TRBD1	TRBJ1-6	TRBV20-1	TGCAGTGCCAACCACCGGACAGGAGGGGATTCACCCCTCCACTTT	CSANHRTGGDSPLHF
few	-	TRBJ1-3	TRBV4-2	TGTGCCAGCAGCCAAGATGACACCTCTGGAAACACCATATATTTT	CASSQDDTSGNTIYF
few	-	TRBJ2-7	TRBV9	TGTGCCAGCAGCGTTTCAGGGGTCTTGAACGAGCAGTACTTC	CASSVSGVLNEQYF
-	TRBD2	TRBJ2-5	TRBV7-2	TGTGCCAGCACCACAGGTGCGGGAGAGGGAAACCAAGAGACCCAGTACTTC	CASTTGAGEGNQETQYF
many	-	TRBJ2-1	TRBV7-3	TGTGCCAGCAGCCCAAAGGTTGCGAAGCACAGGGATGAGCAGTTCTTC	CASSPKVAKHRDEQFF
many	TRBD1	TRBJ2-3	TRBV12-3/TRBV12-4	TGTGCCAGCAGCGGGGACAGAAACACAGATACGCAGTATTTT	CASSGDRNTDTQYF
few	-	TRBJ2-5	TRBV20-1	TGCAGTGCTAGAGTTGCCCTAGCTCCCCAAGAGACCCAGTACTTC	CSARVALAPQETQYF
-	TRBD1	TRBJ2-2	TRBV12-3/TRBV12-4	TGTGCCAGCGGCCGGGACAGGTGGCCCGGGGAGCTGTTTTTT	CASGRDRWPGELFF